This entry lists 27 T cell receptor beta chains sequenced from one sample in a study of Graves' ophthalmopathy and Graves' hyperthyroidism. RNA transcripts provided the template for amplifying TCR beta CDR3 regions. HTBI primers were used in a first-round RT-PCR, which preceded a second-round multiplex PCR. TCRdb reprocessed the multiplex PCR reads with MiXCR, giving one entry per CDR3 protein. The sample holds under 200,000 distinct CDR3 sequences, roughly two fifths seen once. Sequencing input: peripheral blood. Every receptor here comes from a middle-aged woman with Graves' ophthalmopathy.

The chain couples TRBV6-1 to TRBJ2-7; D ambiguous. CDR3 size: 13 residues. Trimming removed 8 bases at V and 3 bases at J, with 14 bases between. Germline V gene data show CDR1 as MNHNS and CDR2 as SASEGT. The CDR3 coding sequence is TGTGCCAGCCCCGAGTTTGGGTTCTACGAGCAGTACTTC. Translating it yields CASPEFGFYEQYF.

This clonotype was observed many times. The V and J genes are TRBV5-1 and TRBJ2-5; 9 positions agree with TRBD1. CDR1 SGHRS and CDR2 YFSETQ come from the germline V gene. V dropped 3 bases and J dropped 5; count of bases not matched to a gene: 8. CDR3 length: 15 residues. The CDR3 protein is CASSSPDRGWETQYF. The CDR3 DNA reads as TGCGCCAGCAGCTCCCCCGACAGGGGGTGGGAGACCCAGTACTTC. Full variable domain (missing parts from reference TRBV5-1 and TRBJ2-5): KAGVTQTPRYLIKTRGQQVTLSCSPISGHRSVSWYQQTPGQGLQFLFEYFSETQRNKGNFPGRFSGRQFSNSRSEMNVSTLELGDSALYLCASSSPDRGWETQYFGPGTRLLVL.

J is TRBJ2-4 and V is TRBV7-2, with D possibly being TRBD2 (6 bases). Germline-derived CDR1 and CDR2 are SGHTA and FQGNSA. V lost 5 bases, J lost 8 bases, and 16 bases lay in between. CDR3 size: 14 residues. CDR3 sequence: CASSLSGGQDIQYF. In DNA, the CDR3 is TGTGCCAGCAGCCTTAGCGGAGGGCAAGACATTCAGTACTTC.

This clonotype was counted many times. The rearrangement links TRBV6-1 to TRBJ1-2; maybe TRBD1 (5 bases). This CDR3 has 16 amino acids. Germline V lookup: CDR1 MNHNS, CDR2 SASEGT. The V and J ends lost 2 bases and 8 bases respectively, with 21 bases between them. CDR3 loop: CASSELGRGGVGGYTF. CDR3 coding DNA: TGTGCCAGCAGTGAATTGGGACGGGGGGGAGTTGGCGGCTACACCTTC.

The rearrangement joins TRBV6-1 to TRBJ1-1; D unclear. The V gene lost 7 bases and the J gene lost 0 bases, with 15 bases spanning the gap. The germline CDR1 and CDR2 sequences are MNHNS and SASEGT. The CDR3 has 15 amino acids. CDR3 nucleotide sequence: TGTGCCAGCACCTTAAAACCCAGCATGAACACTGAAGCTTTCTTT. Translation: CASTLKPSMNTEAFF.

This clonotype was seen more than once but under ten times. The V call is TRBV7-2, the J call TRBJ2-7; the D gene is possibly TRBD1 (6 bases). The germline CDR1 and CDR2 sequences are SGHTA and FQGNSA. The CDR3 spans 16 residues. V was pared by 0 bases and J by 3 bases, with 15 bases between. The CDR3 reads CASSLAGQRSYYEQYF. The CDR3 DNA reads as TGTGCCAGCAGCTTAGCCGGACAGCGGAGTTACTACGAGCAGTACTTC.

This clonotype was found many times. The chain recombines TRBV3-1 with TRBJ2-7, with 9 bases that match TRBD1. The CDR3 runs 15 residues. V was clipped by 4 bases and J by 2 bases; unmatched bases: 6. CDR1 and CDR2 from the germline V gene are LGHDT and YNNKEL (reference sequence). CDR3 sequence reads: CASSLGQGNPYEQYF. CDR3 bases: TGTGCCAGCAGCCTCGGACAGGGGAACCCCTACGAGCAGTACTTC.

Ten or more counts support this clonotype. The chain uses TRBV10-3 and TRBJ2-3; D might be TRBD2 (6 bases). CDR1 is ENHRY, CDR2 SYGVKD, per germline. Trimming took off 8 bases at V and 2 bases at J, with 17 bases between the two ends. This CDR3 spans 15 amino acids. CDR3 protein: CAILPDYGITDTQYF. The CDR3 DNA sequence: TGTGCCATCCTCCCGGACTACGGGATCACAGATACGCAGTATTTT.

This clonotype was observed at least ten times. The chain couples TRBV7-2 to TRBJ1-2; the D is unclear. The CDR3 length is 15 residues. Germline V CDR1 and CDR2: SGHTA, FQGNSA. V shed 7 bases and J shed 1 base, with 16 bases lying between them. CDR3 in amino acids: CASTILTNSNYGYTF. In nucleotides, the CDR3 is TGTGCCAGCACCATCCTTACAAACAGTAACTATGGCTACACCTTC.

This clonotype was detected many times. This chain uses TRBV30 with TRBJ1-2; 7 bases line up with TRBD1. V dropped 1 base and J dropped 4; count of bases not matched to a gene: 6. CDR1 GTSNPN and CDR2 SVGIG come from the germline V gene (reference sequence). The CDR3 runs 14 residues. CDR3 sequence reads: CAWSGDRVGYGYTF. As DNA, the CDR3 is TGTGCCTGGAGTGGAGACAGGGTGGGCTATGGCTACACCTTC.

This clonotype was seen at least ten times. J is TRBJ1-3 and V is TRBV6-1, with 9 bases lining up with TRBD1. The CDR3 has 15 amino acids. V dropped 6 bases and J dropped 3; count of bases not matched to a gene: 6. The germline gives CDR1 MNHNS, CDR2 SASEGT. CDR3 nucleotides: TGTGCCAGCAGGCGATCGACAGGGGGTGGAAACACCATATATTTT. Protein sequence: CASRRSTGGGNTIYF.

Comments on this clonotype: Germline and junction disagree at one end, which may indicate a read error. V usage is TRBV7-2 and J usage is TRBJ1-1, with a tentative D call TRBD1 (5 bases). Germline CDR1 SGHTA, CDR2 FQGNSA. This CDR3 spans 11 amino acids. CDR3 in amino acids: CASSPTGTPNF. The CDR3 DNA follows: TGTGCCAGCAGTCCTACCGGGACCCCTAATTTT.

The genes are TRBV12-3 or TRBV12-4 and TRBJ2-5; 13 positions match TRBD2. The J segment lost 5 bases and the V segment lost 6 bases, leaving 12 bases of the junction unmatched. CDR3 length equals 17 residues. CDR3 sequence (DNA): TGTGCCAGCAGCATACCTGGACTAGCGGGAGCCTCGGAGACCCAGTACTTC. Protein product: CASSIPGLAGASETQYF.

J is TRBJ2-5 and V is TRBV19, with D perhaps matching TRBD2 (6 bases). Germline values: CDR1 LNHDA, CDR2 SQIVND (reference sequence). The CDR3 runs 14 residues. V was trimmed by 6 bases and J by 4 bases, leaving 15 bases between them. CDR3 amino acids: CASSHSLRGETQYF. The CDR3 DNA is TGTGCCAGTAGCCACAGTTTGCGGGGAGAGACCCAGTACTTC.

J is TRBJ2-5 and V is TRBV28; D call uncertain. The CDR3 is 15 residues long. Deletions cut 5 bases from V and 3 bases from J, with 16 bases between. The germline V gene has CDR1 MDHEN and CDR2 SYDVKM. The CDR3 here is CASSPTGGIEETQYF. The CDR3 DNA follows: TGTGCCAGCAGTCCCACGGGCGGCATCGAAGAGACCCAGTACTTC.

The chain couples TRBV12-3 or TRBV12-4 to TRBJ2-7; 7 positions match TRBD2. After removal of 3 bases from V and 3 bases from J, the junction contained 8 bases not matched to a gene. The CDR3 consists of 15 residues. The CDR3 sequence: CASSLMEVAGYEQYF. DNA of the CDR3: TGTGCCAGCAGTTTGATGGAGGTAGCGGGCTACGAGCAGTACTTC.

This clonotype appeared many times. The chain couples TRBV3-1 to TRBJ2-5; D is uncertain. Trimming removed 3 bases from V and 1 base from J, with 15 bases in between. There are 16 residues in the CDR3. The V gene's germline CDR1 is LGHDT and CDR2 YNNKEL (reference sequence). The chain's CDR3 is CASSQPWEAPQETQYF. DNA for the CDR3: TGTGCCAGCAGCCAGCCCTGGGAAGCCCCCCAAGAGACCCAGTACTTC.

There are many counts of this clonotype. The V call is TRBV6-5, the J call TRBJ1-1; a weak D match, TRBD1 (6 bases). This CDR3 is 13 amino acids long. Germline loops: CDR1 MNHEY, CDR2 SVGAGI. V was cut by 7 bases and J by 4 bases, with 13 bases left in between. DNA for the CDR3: TGTGCCAGCACCAAGGGGGTGGGCACTGAAGCTTTCTTT. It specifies CASTKGVGTEAFF.

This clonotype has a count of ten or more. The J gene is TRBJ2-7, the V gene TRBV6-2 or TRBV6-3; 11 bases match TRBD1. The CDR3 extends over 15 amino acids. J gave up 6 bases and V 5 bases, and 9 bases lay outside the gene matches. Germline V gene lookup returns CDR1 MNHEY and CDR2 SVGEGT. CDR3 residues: CASSGEGTGGGEQYF. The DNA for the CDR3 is TGTGCCAGCAGTGGAGAGGGGACAGGGGGAGGCGAGCAGTACTTC.

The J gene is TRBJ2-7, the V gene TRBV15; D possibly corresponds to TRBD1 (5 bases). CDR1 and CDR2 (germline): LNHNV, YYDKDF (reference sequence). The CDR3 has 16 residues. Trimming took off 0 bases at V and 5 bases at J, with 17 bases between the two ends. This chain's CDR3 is CATSRDRSGRSDEQYF. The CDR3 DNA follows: TGTGCCACCAGCAGAGATCGGTCAGGGCGAAGCGACGAGCAGTACTTC.

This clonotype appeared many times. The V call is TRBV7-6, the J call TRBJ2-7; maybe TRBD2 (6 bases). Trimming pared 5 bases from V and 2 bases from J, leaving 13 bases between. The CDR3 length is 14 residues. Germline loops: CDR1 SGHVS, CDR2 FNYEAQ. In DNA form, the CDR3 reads TGTGCCAGCAGCCTCCAGGAGGGTCCCTACGAGCAGTACTTC. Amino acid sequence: CASSLQEGPYEQYF.

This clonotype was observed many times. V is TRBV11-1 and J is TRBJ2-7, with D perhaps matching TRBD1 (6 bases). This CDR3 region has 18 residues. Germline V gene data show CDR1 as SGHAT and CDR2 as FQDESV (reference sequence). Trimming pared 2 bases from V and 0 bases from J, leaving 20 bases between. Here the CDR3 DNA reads TGTGCCAGCAGCTTACCATCAGGGGCGATCTCGACCTCCTACGAGCAGTACTTC. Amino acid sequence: CASSLPSGAISTSYEQYF.

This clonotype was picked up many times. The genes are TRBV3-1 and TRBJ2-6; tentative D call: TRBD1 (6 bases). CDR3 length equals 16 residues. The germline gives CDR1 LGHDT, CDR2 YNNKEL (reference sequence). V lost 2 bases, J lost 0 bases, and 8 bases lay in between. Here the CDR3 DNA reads TGTGCCAGCAGCCAACAGGGGCTCTCTGGGGCCAACGTCCTGACTTTC. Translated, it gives CASSQQGLSGANVLTF. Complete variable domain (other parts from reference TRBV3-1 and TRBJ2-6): DTAVSQTPKYLVTQMGNDKSIKCEQNLGHDTMYWYKQDSKKFLKIMFSYNNKELIINETVPNRFSPKSPDKAHLNLHINSLELGDSAVYFCASSQQGLSGANVLTFGAGSRLTVL.

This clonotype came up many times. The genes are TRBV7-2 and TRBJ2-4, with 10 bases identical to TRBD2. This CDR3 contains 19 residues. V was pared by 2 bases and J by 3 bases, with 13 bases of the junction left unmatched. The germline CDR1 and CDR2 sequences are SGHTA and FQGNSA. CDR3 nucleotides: TGTGCCAGCAGCTTATCGGCCCTGCTAGCGGGAGAGGACAAAAACATTCAGTACTTC. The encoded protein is CASSLSALLAGEDKNIQYF. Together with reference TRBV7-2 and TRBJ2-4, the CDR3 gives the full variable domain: GAGVSQSPSNKVTEKGKDVELRCDPISGHTALYWYRQSLGQGLEFLIYFQGNSAPDKSGLPSDRFSAERTGGSVSTLTIQRTQQEDSAVYLCASSLSALLAGEDKNIQYFGAGTRLSVL.

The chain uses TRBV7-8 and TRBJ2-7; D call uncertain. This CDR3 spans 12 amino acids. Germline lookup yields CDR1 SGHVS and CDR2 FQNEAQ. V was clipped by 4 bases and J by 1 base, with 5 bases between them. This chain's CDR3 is CASSSTSYEQYF. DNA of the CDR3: TGTGCCAGCAGCTCCACATCCTACGAGCAGTACTTC.

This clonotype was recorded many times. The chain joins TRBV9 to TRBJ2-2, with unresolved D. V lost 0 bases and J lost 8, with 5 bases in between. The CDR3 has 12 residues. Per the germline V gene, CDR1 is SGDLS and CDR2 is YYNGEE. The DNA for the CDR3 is TGTGCCAGCAGCGTAGCCGCTGGGGAGCTGTTTTTT. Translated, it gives CASSVAAGELFF.

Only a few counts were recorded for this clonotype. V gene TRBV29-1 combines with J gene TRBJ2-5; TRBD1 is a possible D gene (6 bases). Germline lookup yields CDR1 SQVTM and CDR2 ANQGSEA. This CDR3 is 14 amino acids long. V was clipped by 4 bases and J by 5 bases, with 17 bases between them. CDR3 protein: CSVVGQGILETQYF. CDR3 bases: TGCAGCGTTGTTGGGCAGGGGATTTTGGAGACCCAGTACTTC.